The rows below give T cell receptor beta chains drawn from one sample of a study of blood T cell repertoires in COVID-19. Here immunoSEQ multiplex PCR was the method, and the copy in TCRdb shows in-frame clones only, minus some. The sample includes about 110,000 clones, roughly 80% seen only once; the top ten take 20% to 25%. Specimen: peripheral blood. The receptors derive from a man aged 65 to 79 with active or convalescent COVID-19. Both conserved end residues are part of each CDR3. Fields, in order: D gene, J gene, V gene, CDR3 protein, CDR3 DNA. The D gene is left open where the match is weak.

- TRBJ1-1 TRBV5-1 CASSLAGGDTEAFF TGCGCCAGCAGCTTGGCGGGGGGCGACACTGAAGCTTTCTTT
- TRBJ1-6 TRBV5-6 CASSSLTGSKSPLHF TGTGCCAGCAGCTCCCTGACAGGTTCGAAGTCACCCCTCCACTTT
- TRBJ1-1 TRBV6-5 CASSSWEREGTEAFF TGTGCCAGCAGTTCTTGGGAGAGGGAAGGAACTGAAGCTTTCTTT
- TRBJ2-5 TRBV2 CASNGEETQYF TGTGCCAGCAACGGGGAAGAGACCCAGTACTTC
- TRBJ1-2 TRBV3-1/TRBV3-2 CASSPPAPDSYGYTF TGTGCCAGCAGCCCCCCCGCCCCCGACAGCTATGGCTACACCTTC
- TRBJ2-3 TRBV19 CASSPPGLGNTQYF TGTGCCAGTAGTCCCCCGGGACTCGGAAATACGCAGTATTTT
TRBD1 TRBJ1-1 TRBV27 CASSPLYLGQGNTEAFF TGTGCCAGCAGCCCCTTATATTTGGGACAGGGGAACACTGAAGCTTTCTTT
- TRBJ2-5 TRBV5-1 CASSQGYGGIQETQYF TGCGCCAGCAGCCAGGGGTACGGGGGGATCCAAGAGACCCAGTACTTC
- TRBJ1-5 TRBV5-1 CASSSLPGLNNQPQHF TGCGCCAGCAGCTCGCTTCCGGGACTCAACAATCAGCCCCAGCATTTT
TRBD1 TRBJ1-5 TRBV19 CASTPTGGYQPQHF TGTGCCAGTACCCCGACAGGGGGGTATCAGCCCCAGCATTTT
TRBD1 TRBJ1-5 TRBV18 CASSPGQAGQPQHF TGTGCCAGCTCACCGGGACAGGCGGGCCAGCCCCAGCATTTT
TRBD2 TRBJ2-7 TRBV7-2 CASSLASAGAPYEQYF TGTGCCAGCAGCTTAGCGAGTGCGGGAGCTCCCTACGAGCAGTACTTC
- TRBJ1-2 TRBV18 CASSTVTESYGYTF TGTGCCAGCTCAACCGTGACAGAATCCTATGGCTACACCTTC
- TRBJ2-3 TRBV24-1 CATRAGDTQYF TGTGCCACCCGCGCGGGAGATACGCAGTATTTT
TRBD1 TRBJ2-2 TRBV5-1 CASSFGTGGSGELFF TGCGCCAGCAGCTTTGGGACAGGGGGCTCCGGGGAGCTGTTTTTT
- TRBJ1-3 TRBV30 CAWETGSGNTIYF TGTGCCTGGGAAACAGGGTCTGGAAACACCATATATTTT
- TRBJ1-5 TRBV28 CASQKLGAGRGQPQHF TGTGCCAGCCAAAAGTTGGGAGCAGGGAGGGGTCAGCCCCAGCATTTT
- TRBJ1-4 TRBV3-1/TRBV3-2 CASSQGAEEKLFF TGTGCCAGCAGCCAAGGGGCAGAAGAAAAACTGTTTTTT
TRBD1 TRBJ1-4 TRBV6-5 CASGDRGQGEKLFF TGTGCCAGCGGGGACAGGGGGCAAGGTGAAAAACTGTTTTTT
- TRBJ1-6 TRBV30 CAWSSDSYNSPLHF TGTGCCTGGAGTTCGGACAGCTATAATTCACCCCTCCACTTT
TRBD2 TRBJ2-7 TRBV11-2 CASTFGSGRGVGEQYF TGTGCCAGCACCTTCGGCAGCGGGAGAGGGGTAGGAGAGCAGTACTTC
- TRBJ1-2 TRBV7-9 CASSLIPNSYTF TGTGCCAGCAGCTTAATTCCCAACAGCTACACCTTC
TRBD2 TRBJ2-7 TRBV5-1 CASSLIGGRVSYEQYF TGCGCCAGCAGCTTGATTGGCGGGAGGGTCTCCTACGAGCAGTACTTC
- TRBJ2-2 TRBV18 CASSSGVDTGELFF TGTGCCAGCTCATCAGGGGTAGACACCGGGGAGCTGTTTTTT